The 12 T cell receptor beta chains given below trace back to one sample, sequenced in a study of cytomegalovirus exposure and HLA in healthy donors. Amplification used 60 Vbeta primers and 13 Jbeta primers. The table came from immunoSEQ multiplex PCR; TCRdb's copy has only in-frame clones and leaves some out. The table has about 190,000 clones, 81% seen once. The specimen was PBMCs. The receptors were sampled from a man aged 40-55 years in good health and CMV-seropositive.

The chain carries TRBV6-1 and TRBJ2-2, with D perhaps matching TRBD1 (6 bases). Per germline, CDR1 MNHNS and CDR2 SASEGT. The CDR3 covers 15 residues. V lost 3 bases and J 4 bases, leaving 12 bases between the germline ends. This CDR3 reads CASSERAGVTGELFF. CDR3 sequence (DNA): TGTGCCAGCAGTGAGAGGGCAGGGGTCACCGGGGAGCTGTTTTTT.

J is TRBJ2-5 and V is TRBV7-9; 9 bases agree with TRBD1. The ends lost 4 bases at V and 5 bases at J; junction bases unmatched: 5. CDR1 SEHNR and CDR2 FQNEAQ come from the germline V gene (reference sequence). The CDR3 runs to 14 residues. CDR3 nucleotides: TGTGCCAGCAGCTCTTGGACAGGGGAGGAGACCCAGTACTTC. This sequence encodes CASSSWTGEETQYF.

The V gene is TRBV19, the J gene TRBJ1-5; D is ambiguous. The ends were cut back, 3 bases at V and 2 bases at J, with 14 bases in the middle. The CDR3 totals 16 residues. The germline V gene encodes CDR1 LNHDA and CDR2 SQIVND (reference sequence). The CDR3 loop reads CASSIIIGYGNQPQHF. For the CDR3, the DNA is TGTGCCAGTAGTATTATCATCGGTTACGGCAATCAGCCCCAGCATTTT.

The chain uses TRBV5-6 and TRBJ1-3, with D possibly being TRBD1 (6 bases). CDR3 size: 15 residues. Germline V gene sequence: CDR1 SGHDT, CDR2 YYEEEE. Trimming left V 2 bases short and J 4 bases short, with 13 bases between. The CDR3 protein is CASSLPAGAGNTIYF. The CDR3, as DNA: TGTGCCAGCAGCTTACCCGCAGGGGCAGGAAACACCATATATTTT.

The chain employs TRBV7-6 and TRBJ2-7; D gene uncertain. This CDR3 spans 14 amino acids. Trimming removed 8 bases from V and 2 bases from J, with 16 bases in between. Germline V gene lookup returns CDR1 SGHVS and CDR2 FNYEAQ. CDR3 DNA: TGTGCCAGCGCAGCTACCCGAGGTGCCTACGAGCAGTACTTC. It codes for CASAATRGAYEQYF.

The chain uses TRBV5-1 and TRBJ2-5, with D possibly TRBD2 on 6 matching bases. Deletions cut 4 bases from V and 2 bases from J, with 15 bases between. CDR1 SGHRS and CDR2 YFSETQ come from the germline V gene. The CDR3 totals 15 residues. The CDR3 nucleotides read TGCGCCAGCAGCAGTCTGGGAGGAGCTCAAGAGACCCAGTACTTC. Translated: CASSSLGGAQETQYF.

This clone was counted only a few times. The rearrangement links TRBV25-1 to TRBJ2-2, with TRBD1 matching over 9 bases. The CDR3 is made up of 16 amino acids. Trimming took 3 bases from V and 4 from J; bases not matched to a gene: 6. Germline assignment: CDR1 MGHDK and CDR2 SYGVNS. CDR3 amino acids: CASSDPGTGSTGELFF. The CDR3 nucleotides are TGTGCCAGCAGTGATCCCGGGACAGGGTCCACCGGGGAGCTGTTTTTT.

The CDR3 loop reads CASSMGQINQPQHF. In nucleotides, the CDR3 is TGTGCCAGTAGTATGGGACAGATCAATCAGCCCCAGCATTTT. V usage is TRBV19 and J usage is TRBJ1-5; 7 bases line up with TRBD1. The CDR3 runs 14 residues. Losses at the gene ends were 3 bases for V and 3 bases for J; bases not matched to a gene: 2. CDR1 and CDR2 (germline): LNHDA, SQIVND (reference sequence).

The rearrangement links TRBV6-5 to TRBJ1-2, with TRBD1 identical over 8 bases. This CDR3 spans 14 amino acids. V lost 5 bases to trimming and J lost 8 bases; unmatched junction nucleotides: 10. Germline V gene data show CDR1 as MNHEY and CDR2 as SVGAGI. CDR3 DNA: TGTGCCAGCAGTCAGAGAGGACAGGGAGGGGGCTACACCTTC. This translates into CASSQRGQGGGYTF.

The V call is TRBV7-3, the J call TRBJ2-2; weak D call: TRBD1 (6 bases). The germline CDR1 and CDR2 sequences are SGHTA and FQGTGA. CDR3 length: 14 residues. With 7 bases removed from V and 3 bases from J, the gap between germline ends came to 12 bases. DNA for the CDR3: TGTGCCAGCACCCAGGGGCTGTACACCGGGGAGCTGTTTTTT. This codes for CASTQGLYTGELFF.

J is TRBJ1-6 and V is TRBV7-3, with 7 bases that match TRBD1. The CDR3 spans 17 residues. The J segment lost 9 bases and the V segment lost 6 bases, leaving 17 bases of the junction unmatched. Germline V lookup: CDR1 SGHTA, CDR2 FQGTGA. CDR3 amino acids: CASRSSLGQGDGSPLHF. CDR3 DNA: TGTGCCAGCAGGAGTAGCCTGGGGCAGGGGGATGGTTCACCCCTCCACTTT.

V gene TRBV29-1 combines with J gene TRBJ2-3; D perhaps matches TRBD2 (5 bases). V gave up 8 bases and J gave up 0 bases, with 12 bases separating them. The V gene's germline CDR1 is SQVTM and CDR2 ANQGSEA. The CDR3 totals 13 residues. The CDR3 reads CSHSEGSTDTQYF. For the CDR3, the DNA is TGCAGCCACTCTGAGGGTAGCACAGATACGCAGTATTTT.